A single sample gave rise to the 20 T cell receptor beta chains below, sequenced in a study of shared clonotypes between healthy human individuals. Some clones are missing from TCRdb's copy, which holds only in-frame ones; the method was immunoSEQ multiplex PCR. The table records fewer than 550,000 clones, 60% to 80% of them present only once. Sequencing was carried out using PBMCs. The receptors were gathered from a woman in her thirties or forties in good health. Some clones in this sample may be carry-over from other donors' samples.

This chain connects TRBV14 to TRBJ2-1; D unclear. V lost 4 bases, J lost 3 bases, and 13 bases lay in between. CDR1 is SGHDN and CDR2 is FVKESK in the germline V gene. CDR3 length: 15 amino acids. In DNA, the CDR3 is TGTGCCAGCAGCCCCACTCCCGTCGGCTACAATGAGCAGTTCTTC. Protein sequence: CASSPTPVGYNEQFF.

This clone turned up a few times. The sample contains more than one DNA sequence encoding this CDR3. The gene calls are TRBV5-1 and TRBJ2-6; D is ambiguous. V lost 0 bases and J lost 0, with 7 bases in between. This CDR3 comprises 16 residues. Germline CDR1 is SGHRS and CDR2 is YFSETQ. CDR3 coding DNA: TGCGCCAGCAGCTTGGCCGCGGACTCTGGGGCCAACGTCCTGACTTTC. It encodes CASSLAADSGANVLTF.

V gene TRBV5-5 combines with J gene TRBJ1-3, with unresolved D. This CDR3 is built from 15 residues. The germline CDR1 and CDR2 sequences are SGHKS and YYEKEE (reference sequence). Trimming left V 4 bases short and J 0 bases short, with 11 bases between. The CDR3 region is CASSPGGPSGNTIYF. The DNA for the CDR3 is TGTGCCAGCAGCCCGGGCGGGCCCTCTGGAAACACCATATATTTT. The whole variable domain, remainder taken from reference TRBV5-5 and TRBJ1-3, is DAGVTQSPTHLIKTRGQQVTLRCSPISGHKSVSWYQQVLGQGPQFIFQYYEKEERGRGNFPDRFSARQFPNYSSELNVNALLLGDSALYLCASSPGGPSGNTIYFGEGSWLTVV.

The genes are TRBV2 and TRBJ1-1; D perhaps matches TRBD1 (5 bases). Trimming took 7 bases from V and 2 from J, leaving 20 bases between them. The germline V gene has CDR1 SNHLY and CDR2 FYNNEI. The CDR3 is made up of 16 amino acids. This CDR3 is CASTPARDQGNTEAFF. Here the CDR3 DNA reads TGTGCCAGCACCCCCGCCCGAGACCAGGGTAACACTGAAGCTTTCTTT.

A word on this clone: This sample also contains other DNA sequences that code for the same CDR3. This rearrangement joins TRBV6-1 to TRBJ2-1, with D unresolved. V gave up 1 base and J gave up 7 bases, with 5 bases separating them. The germline CDR1 and CDR2 sequences are MNHNS and SASEGT. This CDR3 comprises 12 residues. The CDR3 DNA follows: TGTGCCAGCAGTGAAGGGCGGAATGAGCAGTTCTTC. Its translation: CASSEGRNEQFF.

The V and J genes are TRBV29-1 and TRBJ2-5; 9 nucleotides agree with TRBD2. Germline values: CDR1 SQVTM, CDR2 ANQGSEA. V shed 2 bases and J 6 bases; nucleotides not matched to a gene: 10. There are 15 residues in the CDR3. CDR3 residues: CSVEKGLAQAQTQYF. CDR3 nucleotide sequence: TGCAGCGTTGAAAAGGGACTAGCCCAAGCTCAGACCCAGTACTTC.

This clone was seen just once. The genes are TRBV27 and TRBJ2-2; TRBD1 agrees at 7 bases. The CDR3 sequence is 15 residues long. CDR1 is MNHEY and CDR2 is SMNVEV in the germline V gene (reference sequence). The ends lost 6 bases at V and 3 bases at J; junction bases unmatched: 7. CDR3 sequence reads: CASRQRTGDTGELFF. As DNA, the CDR3 is TGTGCCAGCAGACAAAGGACAGGAGACACCGGGGAGCTGTTTTTT.

In its sample, this clone was seen once. The genes are TRBV5-1 and TRBJ1-2, with D possibly matching TRBD1 (6 bases). The CDR3 contains 17 residues. The germline gives CDR1 SGHRS, CDR2 YFSETQ. The V end was cut by 4 bases, the J end by 2 bases, with 21 bases between. CDR3 residues: CASSLDPDRSLNYGYTF. The CDR3 DNA is TGCGCCAGCAGCCTTGACCCGGACAGAAGCTTGAACTATGGCTACACCTTC.

The chain links TRBV9 to TRBJ2-1, with D perhaps assigned TRBD1 or TRBD2 (5 bases each). Trimming cost V 3 bases and J 10 bases, with 17 bases left between them. CDR1 is SGDLS and CDR2 is YYNGEE in the germline V gene. CDR3 size: 14 residues. The CDR3 nucleotides read TGTGCCAGCAGCGCTCACCCGGGACCTTTGGAGCAGTTCTTC. Protein product: CASSAHPGPLEQFF.

The rearrangement uses TRBV9 and TRBJ2-1; D may be TRBD1 or TRBD2 (5 bases each). The CDR3 covers 14 residues. V lost 4 bases and J lost 7, with 15 bases in between. Germline loops: CDR1 SGDLS, CDR2 YYNGEE. This CDR3 is CASSPGTVVNEQFF. Here the CDR3 DNA reads TGTGCCAGCAGCCCAGGGACGGTAGTGAATGAGCAGTTCTTC.

This chain links TRBV5-1 with TRBJ1-2; D is possibly TRBD1 (6 bases). CDR3 length: 13 residues. Trimming took 3 bases from V and 3 from J, leaving 9 bases between them. Germline V gives CDR1 SGHRS, CDR2 YFSETQ. The CDR3 nucleotides are TGCGCCAGCAGCTCAGGGGACGACTATGGCTACACCTTC. As protein: CASSSGDDYGYTF. Full variable domain (rest looked up from reference TRBV5-1 and TRBJ1-2): KAGVTQTPRYLIKTRGQQVTLSCSPISGHRSVSWYQQTPGQGLQFLFEYFSETQRNKGNFPGRFSGRQFSNSRSEMNVSTLELGDSALYLCASSSGDDYGYTFGSGTRLTVV.

This clone was recorded many times. The V call is TRBV5-1, the J call TRBJ2-5; tentatively, D is TRBD1 or TRBD2 (6 bases each). Trimming pared 0 bases from V and 1 base from J, leaving 13 bases between. Germline V lookup: CDR1 SGHRS, CDR2 YFSETQ. The CDR3 covers 16 residues. CDR3 residues: CASSLGGWGAQETQYF. CDR3 coding DNA: TGCGCCAGCAGCTTGGGGGGCTGGGGGGCCCAAGAGACCCAGTACTTC.

This clone is a singleton in its sample. This chain links TRBV30 with TRBJ2-2, with 12 bases fitting TRBD2. The germline CDR1 and CDR2 sequences are GTSNPN and SVGIG (reference sequence). The CDR3 covers 16 residues. V was clipped by 7 bases and J by 4 bases; unmatched bases: 10. The CDR3 reads CASMTSGRYGTGELFF. The CDR3 coding sequence is TGTGCCTCGATGACTAGCGGGAGATATGGCACCGGGGAGCTGTTTTTT.

This clone was seen only once. This chain's CDR3 is CASSHGSSGDEQFF. In DNA, the CDR3 is TGCGCCAGCAGCCACGGGAGTAGTGGCGATGAGCAGTTCTTC. V is TRBV5-1 and J is TRBJ2-1; possible D gene TRBD2, 6 bases. V was trimmed by 4 bases and J by 8 bases, leaving 16 bases between them. The CDR3 consists of 14 residues. Germline lookup yields CDR1 SGHRS and CDR2 YFSETQ.

Note on this clone: This sequence is one base from a far larger clone and is likely a read error. The rearrangement uses TRBV6-6 and TRBJ1-2; maybe TRBD1 (5 bases). Germline values: CDR1 MNHNY, CDR2 SVGAGI (reference sequence). CDR3 length: 13 residues. Written as DNA, the CDR3 is TGTGCCAGCATGAGACAGCTTGGCTATGGCCACACCTTC. It yields the protein CASMRQLGYGHTF.

This chain links TRBV27 with TRBJ1-5, with D unclear. CDR3 length: 14 amino acids. Trimming cost V 4 bases and J 3 bases, with 10 bases left between them. The germline V gene has CDR1 MNHEY and CDR2 SMNVEV (reference sequence). CDR3 region: CASSSREANQPQHF. CDR3 nucleotide sequence: TGTGCCAGCAGTTCCCGAGAGGCCAATCAGCCCCAGCATTTT.

The chain couples TRBV7-3 to TRBJ2-5, with TRBD1 as a possible D gene (6 bases). Germline assignment: CDR1 SGHTA and CDR2 FQGTGA. The V end was cut by 2 bases, the J end by 4 bases, with 11 bases between. The length of the CDR3 is 14 residues. The CDR3 reads CASSLQGWGETQYF. In nucleotides, the CDR3 is TGTGCCAGCAGCTTACAGGGGTGGGGAGAGACCCAGTACTTC.

The rearrangement uses TRBV5-1 and TRBJ1-1, with 11 bases lining up with TRBD1. The CDR3 extends over 16 amino acids. The germline V gene has CDR1 SGHRS and CDR2 YFSETQ. V lost 4 bases, J lost 0 bases, and 5 bases stayed unmatched. The CDR3 DNA is TGCGCCAGCAGCGACCGGGACAGGGGGATGAACACTGAAGCTTTCTTT. Protein: CASSDRDRGMNTEAFF. The full variable domain, rest sourced from reference TRBV5-1 and TRBJ1-1, is KAGVTQTPRYLIKTRGQQVTLSCSPISGHRSVSWYQQTPGQGLQFLFEYFSETQRNKGNFPGRFSGRQFSNSRSEMNVSTLELGDSALYLCASSDRDRGMNTEAFFGQGTRLTVV.

The V gene is TRBV19, the J gene TRBJ2-7; 7 bases match TRBD1. Germline values: CDR1 LNHDA, CDR2 SQIVND (reference sequence). After removal of 3 bases from V and 3 bases from J, the junction contained 5 bases not matched to a gene. The length of the CDR3 is 14 residues. Here the CDR3 DNA reads TGTGCCAGTAGTATCCCGGGACAGTTCTACGAGCAGTACTTC. This sequence encodes CASSIPGQFYEQYF.

This rearrangement joins TRBV28 to TRBJ2-2; D may be TRBD2 (6 bases). Germline V lookup: CDR1 MDHEN, CDR2 SYDVKM. V was shortened by 6 bases and J by 3 bases, with 17 bases between the two germline ends. This CDR3 has 16 residues. Here the CDR3 reads CASRSSENRDTGELFF. The CDR3 DNA sequence: TGTGCCAGCAGGTCTAGCGAGAACCGGGACACCGGGGAGCTGTTTTTT.